A single sample is the source of the 24 T cell receptor beta chains below, sequenced in a study of a mutant IDH1 vaccine in newly diagnosed glioma (dated by TCRdb to the early 2020s). The antigens these receptors bind are not known. Reading the label with the study, this specimen's time point is: week 5, during vaccination. Each vaccine dose, consisting of 300 ug of a 20-mer mutant IDH1 peptide in Montanide, was administered subcutaneously with topical imiquimod. The library relied on the immunoSEQ multiplex PCR assay. Drawn from immuneACCESS, this table holds only the in-frame rearrangements with V and J called that TCRdb kept. Clones are partly lost; checked studies trace under half to an unresolved V gene and leave the rest unexplained. Here the sample has roughly 42,000 clones; approximately 85% occur a single time. Over 1.5% of the sample lies in the top ten. The input for sequencing was PBMCs, taken from a glioma patient whose treatment included an IDH1 peptide vaccine. The receptor source for this set is a man aged 40-55 years with glioma.

The chain couples TRBV2 to TRBJ2-3; D unresolved. CDR1 is SNHLY, CDR2 FYNNEI, per germline. There are 10 residues in the CDR3. V lost 4 bases and J 10 bases, leaving 6 bases between the germline ends. CDR3 DNA: TGTGCCAGCAGTGCAATGGCGCAGTATTTT. It is translated as CASSAMAQYF.

DNA of the CDR3: TGTGCCAGCAGCGGGGACAGGGACGGCTACACCTTC. Translating gives CASSGDRDGYTF. The chain links TRBV9 to TRBJ1-2, with TRBD1 identical over 9 bases. In germline, CDR1 is SGDLS, CDR2 YYNGEE. Losses at the gene ends were 3 bases for V and 8 bases for J; bases not matched to a gene: 2. The CDR3 length is 12 residues.

The rearrangement links TRBV15 to TRBJ2-2, with 7 bases identical to TRBD1. Germline V lookup: CDR1 LNHNV, CDR2 YYDKDF (reference sequence). There are 15 residues in the CDR3. V lost 5 bases and J lost 1; bases outside the gene matches: 4. The CDR3 DNA reads TGTGCCACCAGCTATCGGACAGGGAACACCGGGGAGCTGTTTTTT. Amino acid sequence: CATSYRTGNTGELFF.

The chain joins TRBV13 to TRBJ2-7; 10 nucleotides align to TRBD1. This CDR3 spans 16 amino acids. V was clipped by 1 base and J by 6 bases; unmatched bases: 9. CDR1 and CDR2 from the germline V gene are PRHDT and FYEKMQ (reference sequence). CDR3 nucleotide sequence: TGTGCCAGCAGCTTAGCTTTCGTGACAGGGGGCCCCGAGCAGTACTTC. Its protein product is CASSLAFVTGGPEQYF.

The rearrangement uses TRBV6-1 and TRBJ1-5; TRBD1 agrees at 9 bases. There are 14 residues in the CDR3. Trimming took 4 bases from V and 7 from J; bases not matched to a gene: 5. Germline CDR1 MNHNS, CDR2 SASEGT. Here the CDR3 DNA reads TGTGCCAGCAGTGTAACAGGGGGCTGGCAGCCCCAGCATTTT. Translated, it gives CASSVTGGWQPQHF.

J is TRBJ1-2 and V is TRBV6-1, with 9 bases fitting TRBD1. J was trimmed by 4 bases and V by 3 bases; bases with no gene match: 9. CDR3 size: 16 residues. Germline loops: CDR1 MNHNS, CDR2 SASEGT. CDR3 region: CASSDWTGANLYGYTF. In DNA form, the CDR3 reads TGTGCCAGCAGTGATTGGACAGGGGCGAACCTCTATGGCTACACCTTC.

The chain recombines TRBV7-9 with TRBJ1-4; D might be TRBD1 (5 bases). CDR1 and CDR2 (germline): SEHNR, FQNEAQ (reference sequence). This CDR3 contains 15 residues. V dropped 4 bases and J dropped 6 bases, with 15 bases sitting between them. In nucleotides, the CDR3 is TGTGCCAGCAGCTCGTCCGTGGGGGTTGATGAAAAACTGTTTTTT. Translating it yields CASSSSVGVDEKLFF.

The gene calls are TRBV18 and TRBJ1-4; TRBD1 aligns across 7 bases. The V gene's germline CDR1 is KGHSH and CDR2 LQKENI. The V and J ends lost 2 bases and 3 bases, in that order; junction bases with no gene match: 0. This CDR3 has 14 residues. The CDR3 DNA follows: TGTGCCAGCTCACCAGGGACAGCTAATGAAAAACTGTTTTTT. Amino acid sequence: CASSPGTANEKLFF.

The CDR3 nucleotides are TGTGCCAGCAGTGAAATTCCGGGAGCTAACTATGGCTACACCTTC. Translation gives CASSEIPGANYGYTF. The chain couples TRBV6-1 to TRBJ1-2; D is unclear. The CDR3 is 15 residues long. Per germline, CDR1 MNHNS and CDR2 SASEGT. Trimming stripped 2 bases from V and 0 bases from J, with 10 bases between.

V and J are TRBV18 and TRBJ2-5; no reliable D call. The length of the CDR3 is 13 residues. V was trimmed by 0 bases and J by 4 bases, leaving 6 bases between them. CDR1 and CDR2 from the germline V gene are KGHSH and LQKENI. CDR3 sequence reads: CASSPPGVETQYF. CDR3 DNA sequence: TGTGCCAGCTCACCACCTGGGGTAGAGACCCAGTACTTC.

This clone turned up a few times. J is TRBJ1-2 and V is TRBV2; D unresolved. CDR3 size: 13 residues. V was shortened by 7 bases and J by 4 bases, with 13 bases between the two germline ends. Germline V CDR1 and CDR2: SNHLY, FYNNEI. The CDR3 here is CASTMAVIYGYTF. Written as DNA, the CDR3 is TGTGCCAGCACGATGGCGGTCATCTATGGCTACACCTTC.

This chain connects TRBV7-2 to TRBJ2-1, with TRBD2 as a possible D gene (6 bases). This CDR3 is 16 amino acids long. The germline V and J ends were trimmed by 1 base and 1 base, with 11 bases remaining between them. Germline lookup yields CDR1 SGHTA and CDR2 FQGNSA. The CDR3 DNA is TGTGCCAGCAGCTTAGGTGGCGGGATGTCCTACAATGAGCAGTTCTTC. Translation gives CASSLGGGMSYNEQFF.

This clone came up a few times. V gene TRBV5-1 combines with J gene TRBJ2-3, with D possibly being TRBD1 or TRBD2 (5 bases each). CDR3 length: 15 amino acids. Germline V lookup: CDR1 SGHRS, CDR2 YFSETQ. V was clipped by 4 bases and J by 2 bases, with 14 bases between them. Here the CDR3 DNA reads TGCGCCAGCAGCGGGGGTCGCGGGCCCACAGATACGCAGTATTTT. It translates to CASSGGRGPTDTQYF. The full variable domain, rest sourced from reference TRBV5-1 and TRBJ2-3, is KAGVTQTPRYLIKTRGQQVTLSCSPISGHRSVSWYQQTPGQGLQFLFEYFSETQRNKGNFPGRFSGRQFSNSRSEMNVSTLELGDSALYLCASSGGRGPTDTQYFGPGTRLTVL.

V is TRBV10-3 and J is TRBJ2-1; TRBD1 or TRBD2 may be the D gene (6 bases each). Deletions cut 5 bases from V and 8 bases from J, with 16 bases between. The CDR3 has 14 amino acids. Germline V gene data show CDR1 as ENHRY and CDR2 as SYGVKD. The CDR3 sequence is CAISQGGTFYEQFF. In DNA form, the CDR3 reads TGTGCCATCAGTCAAGGGGGGACTTTCTATGAGCAGTTCTTC.

The V and J genes are TRBV4-1 and TRBJ2-7; D may be TRBD2 (6 bases). Germline assignment: CDR1 MGHRA and CDR2 YSYEKL. The length of the CDR3 is 17 residues. V was clipped by 1 base and J by 6 bases, with 22 bases between them. DNA for the CDR3: TGCGCCAGCAGCCAAGCTTTTGGTCCGCGGGACCGGGTCGAGCAGTACTTC. It is translated as CASSQAFGPRDRVEQYF.

This clone is a singleton in its sample. The chain carries TRBV19 and TRBJ2-5, with unresolved D. V was clipped by 3 bases and J by 4 bases, with 12 bases between them. In germline, CDR1 is LNHDA, CDR2 SQIVND (reference sequence). This CDR3 has 14 amino acids. The CDR3 spells CASSIGRDVETQYF. The DNA for the CDR3 is TGTGCCAGTAGTATCGGGCGCGACGTAGAGACCCAGTACTTC.

This clone was seen a few times. The chain uses TRBV6-1 and TRBJ2-7; no clear D gene. This CDR3 has 12 amino acids. Germline CDR1 and CDR2: MNHNS and SASEGT. Between the trimmed V and J ends, which lost 1 base and 5 bases, there was a span of 6 bases. The CDR3 loop reads CASSEVYDEQYF. The CDR3 nucleotides read TGTGCCAGCAGTGAAGTTTATGACGAGCAGTACTTC.

The V call is TRBV7-3, the J call TRBJ2-2; 8 bases align to TRBD2. The V segment lost 6 bases and the J segment 2 bases; nucleotides outside the gene matches: 5. This CDR3 has 15 residues. The germline gives CDR1 SGHTA, CDR2 FQGTGA. CDR3 nucleotides: TGTGCCAGCAGAACCATAGCGGGAAACACCGGGGAGCTGTTTTTT. It yields the protein CASRTIAGNTGELFF.

CDR3 bases: TGCAGCGTGGGGGACAGGATAACCGAGCAGTACTTC. Its translation is CSVGDRITEQYF. The chain is built from TRBV29-1 and TRBJ2-7; 8 bases map to TRBD1. Germline V gene lookup returns CDR1 SQVTM and CDR2 ANQGSEA. The CDR3 consists of 12 residues. Trimming cost V 6 bases and J 6 bases; bases outside gene matches: 7.

The chain couples TRBV5-6 to TRBJ2-6, with D possibly called TRBD1 or TRBD2 (6 bases each). The V gene lost 1 base and the J gene lost 12 bases, with 23 bases spanning the gap. The CDR3 is made up of 17 amino acids. CDR1 and CDR2 (germline): SGHDT, YYEEEE. The CDR3 protein is CASSLLSGGTRAFVLTF. In DNA, the CDR3 is TGTGCCAGCAGCTTGCTGAGTGGAGGGACACGCGCATTCGTCCTGACTTTC. The full variable domain, in which reference TRBV5-6 and TRBJ2-6 provide the parts outside the CDR3, is DAGVTQSPTHLIKTRGQQVTLRCSPKSGHDTVSWYQQALGQGPQFIFQYYEEEERQRGNFPDRFSGHQFPNYSSELNVNALLLGDSALYLCASSLLSGGTRAFVLTFGAGSRLTVL.

The V and J genes are TRBV7-3 and TRBJ2-4; D gene ambiguous. Trimming left V 0 bases short and J 5 bases short, with 5 bases between. In germline, CDR1 is SGHTA, CDR2 FQGTGA. This CDR3 has 13 residues. This chain's CDR3 is CASSLTRENIQYF. The CDR3 DNA follows: TGTGCCAGCAGCTTAACTAGGGAAAACATTCAGTACTTC.

The rearrangement links TRBV10-1 to TRBJ2-3; maybe TRBD2 (6 bases). This CDR3 has 14 residues. The germline V and J ends were trimmed by 7 bases and 2 bases, with 13 bases remaining between them. Germline CDR1 is WNHNN and CDR2 is SYGVQD (reference sequence). The CDR3 here is CASKVIADTDTQYF. The CDR3 DNA reads TGCGCCAGCAAAGTAATAGCGGACACAGATACGCAGTATTTT.

The chain uses TRBV9 and TRBJ2-3; TRBD2 agrees at 9 bases. Germline assignment: CDR1 SGDLS and CDR2 YYNGEE. V trimming: 4 bases; J trimming: 4 bases; junction bases outside the gene matches: 10. CDR3 length: 16 residues. The CDR3 DNA reads as TGTGCCAGCAGCACCGGGTTTAGCGGGAGCGCAGATACGCAGTATTTT. Translating it yields CASSTGFSGSADTQYF.

This clone was recorded once. V usage is TRBV6-6 and J usage is TRBJ2-5, with TRBD2 matching 8 bases. The CDR3 extends over 12 amino acids. Germline assignment: CDR1 MNHNY and CDR2 SVGAGI (reference sequence). Trimming cost V 7 bases and J 4 bases; bases outside gene matches: 2. Here the CDR3 reads CASNLAGETQYF. CDR3 sequence (DNA): TGTGCCAGCAACCTAGCGGGAGAGACCCAGTACTTC.